This passage covers 25 T cell receptor beta chains from one sample sequenced in a study of blood T cell repertoires in COVID-19. The protocol was immunoSEQ multiplex PCR, while the TCRdb copy is restricted to in-frame clones and leaves out a portion. The table has over 200,000 clones, around 90% seen once. The sequencing sample was made of peripheral blood. These receptors all come from a man aged 55-75 years with COVID-19, enrolled during active disease.

The V and J genes are TRBV5-1 and TRBJ1-2; TRBD1 matches at 7 bases. This CDR3 region has 15 residues. Trimming removed 4 bases from V and 4 bases from J; junction bases left unmatched: 10. CDR1 and CDR2 from the germline V gene are SGHRS and YFSETQ. The CDR3 region is CASSPEAGGTYGYTF. CDR3 nucleotide sequence: TGCGCCAGCAGCCCGGAGGCAGGGGGGACCTATGGCTACACCTTC.

The chain recombines TRBV2 with TRBJ2-2, with 14 bases matching TRBD2. CDR1 is SNHLY and CDR2 is FYNNEI in the germline V gene. Germline trimming cut 7 bases from V and 5 bases from J; bases unmatched to any gene: 6. The CDR3 loop spans 16 amino acids. This CDR3 is CASKGTSGSRTGELFF. CDR3 coding DNA: TGTGCCAGCAAAGGGACTAGCGGGAGCCGGACCGGGGAGCTGTTTTTT.

The J gene is TRBJ2-7, the V gene TRBV6-2 or TRBV6-3, with D maybe TRBD2 (6 bases). The germline V and J ends were trimmed by 4 bases and 5 bases, with 18 bases remaining between them. The germline V gene has CDR1 MNHEY and CDR2 SVGEGT. This CDR3 is 15 amino acids long. The CDR3 spells CASSSWRASSNEQYF. CDR3 in DNA: TGTGCCAGCAGTTCGTGGAGGGCTAGCAGCAACGAGCAGTACTTC.

The chain combines TRBV12-3 or TRBV12-4 with TRBJ1-5, with 9 positions matching TRBD1. Trimming took 6 bases from V and 5 from J; bases not matched to a gene: 2. The CDR3 loop spans 13 amino acids. CDR3 nucleotides: TGTGCCAGCAGCTGGACAGGGGATCAGCCCCAGCATTTT. Its protein product is CASSWTGDQPQHF.

The chain recombines TRBV3-1 (or the pseudogene TRBV3-2) with TRBJ2-7; D is unresolved. The V end lost 4 bases, the J end lost 2 bases, and 15 bases lay between the germline ends. This CDR3 is built from 15 residues. In germline, CDR1 is LGHDT, CDR2 YNNKEL (reference sequence). CDR3 amino acids: CASSLTRIEPYEQYF. CDR3 in DNA: TGTGCCAGCAGCCTGACAAGGATTGAGCCCTACGAGCAGTACTTC.

The chain joins TRBV4-1 to TRBJ1-3; possibly TRBD1 for D (5 bases). Germline V lookup: CDR1 MGHRA, CDR2 YSYEKL. V was cut by 2 bases and J by 0 bases, with 14 bases left in between. The CDR3 sequence is 17 residues long. In DNA, the CDR3 is TGCGCCAGCAGCCAATGGGGGGGTATGGGCTCTGGAAACACCATATATTTT. Translated: CASSQWGGMGSGNTIYF.

This clone has only a few counts. This sequence joins TRBV6-6 and TRBJ1-5; D not resolved. There are 15 residues in the CDR3. V was shortened by 7 bases and J by 7 bases, with 20 bases between the two germline ends. Germline lookup yields CDR1 MNHNY and CDR2 SVGAGI (reference sequence). CDR3 sequence: CASTPSSRTGQPQHF. The CDR3 region has the DNA TGTGCCAGCACCCCTTCCAGCAGGACTGGGCAGCCCCAGCATTTT.

This chain connects TRBV12-3 or TRBV12-4 to TRBJ1-2; D gene unclear. The CDR3 has 11 amino acids. Trimming took 7 bases from V and 5 from J, leaving 8 bases between them. The CDR3 DNA sequence: TGTGCCAGCACCCTCGGGTATGGCTACACCTTC. Protein product: CASTLGYGYTF.

J is TRBJ2-7 and V is TRBV5-1, with 8 bases identical to TRBD1. CDR1 SGHRS and CDR2 YFSETQ come from the germline V gene. The CDR3 has 15 amino acids. The V segment lost 1 base and the J segment 6 bases; nucleotides outside the gene matches: 9. In DNA, the CDR3 is TGCGCCAGCAGCTTGCCCCCAATACAGGGGGGCGAGCAGTACTTC. Protein sequence: CASSLPPIQGGEQYF.

This chain connects TRBV5-1 to TRBJ1-6; 7 nucleotides match TRBD1. The CDR3 spans 14 residues. V shed 6 bases, J shed 11 bases, and the junction held 11 bases outside the gene matches. Per the germline V gene, CDR1 is SGHRS and CDR2 is YFSETQ. The CDR3: CASNTGQDLTPLHF. The DNA for the CDR3 is TGCGCCAGCAACACCGGACAGGATTTGACACCCCTCCACTTT.

The chain links TRBV3-1 (or the pseudogene TRBV3-2) to TRBJ2-5; 13 positions agree with TRBD2. The CDR3 length is 17 residues. V dropped 1 base and J dropped 3; count of bases not matched to a gene: 5. Germline-derived CDR1 and CDR2 are LGHDT and YNNKEL (reference sequence). CDR3 DNA: TGTGCCAGCAGCCAAGGACTAGCGGGGGGTTCTAAAGAGACCCAGTACTTC. Residues: CASSQGLAGGSKETQYF.

The chain recombines TRBV6-2 or TRBV6-3 with TRBJ2-2; 9 bases line up with TRBD1. V dropped 5 bases and J dropped 5; count of bases not matched to a gene: 9. CDR1 and CDR2 from the germline V gene are MNHEY and SVGEGT. CDR3 size: 16 residues. As DNA, the CDR3 is TGTGCCAGCAGTATCGCCGGGACAGGGTTAACCGGGGAGCTGTTTTTT. Its translation is CASSIAGTGLTGELFF.

Worth noting for this clone: Other DNA sequences in the sample encode the same CDR3. The chain couples TRBV18 to TRBJ1-2, with D unclear. The germline V gene encodes CDR1 KGHSH and CDR2 LQKENI. V shed 3 bases and J shed 2 bases, with 10 bases lying between them. The CDR3 runs 14 residues. DNA for the CDR3: TGTGCCAGCTCACCGGGCCAGGCGAACTATGGCTACACCTTC. It is translated as CASSPGQANYGYTF.

The rearrangement links TRBV2 to TRBJ1-4, with D perhaps TRBD1 (6 bases). V was shortened by 6 bases and J by 2 bases, with 13 bases between the two germline ends. The CDR3 length is 15 residues. Germline V lookup: CDR1 SNHLY, CDR2 FYNNEI. Written as DNA, the CDR3 is TGTGCCAGCAGACGCCAGGGGACCACTAATGAAAAACTGTTTTTT. Protein: CASRRQGTTNEKLFF. Supplemented by reference TRBV2 and TRBJ1-4, the full variable domain reads EPEVTQTPSHQVTQMGQEVILRCVPISNHLYFYWYRQILGQKVEFLVSFYNNEISEKSEIFDDQFSVERPDGSNFTLKIRSTKLEDSAMYFCASRRQGTTNEKLFFGSGTQLSVL.

CDR3 region: CASSPGRQGVISNQPQHF. In nucleotides, the CDR3 is TGCGCCAGCAGCCCAGGCCGACAGGGAGTGATTAGCAATCAGCCCCAGCATTTT. V is TRBV4-1 and J is TRBJ1-5, with TRBD1 identical over 7 bases. Germline trimming cut 4 bases from V and 0 bases from J; bases unmatched to any gene: 12. The CDR3 has 18 residues. CDR1 is MGHRA and CDR2 is YSYEKL in the germline V gene.

The chain joins TRBV3-1 (or the pseudogene TRBV3-2) to TRBJ1-3; 8 bases are shared with TRBD1. CDR1 and CDR2 (germline): LGHDT, YNNKEL (reference sequence). V shed 2 bases, J shed 6 bases, and the junction held 9 bases outside the gene matches. The CDR3 runs to 16 residues. CDR3 in amino acids: CASSQIKGQGENTIYF. The CDR3 DNA sequence: TGTGCCAGCAGCCAAATTAAAGGACAGGGTGAAAACACCATATATTTT.

This sequence joins TRBV7-8 and TRBJ2-7; 8 positions match TRBD2. Trimming cost V 6 bases and J 0 bases; bases outside gene matches: 16. The CDR3 is made up of 18 amino acids. Per the germline V gene, CDR1 is SGHVS and CDR2 is FQNEAQ. For the CDR3, the DNA is TGTGCCAGCAGTCGCGGGGGACTAGGCAGCCGACTCTCCTACGAGCAGTACTTC. It yields the protein CASSRGGLGSRLSYEQYF.

J is TRBJ1-2 and V is TRBV18; 8 bases align to TRBD1. The J segment lost 4 bases and the V segment lost 3 bases, leaving 4 bases of the junction unmatched. CDR1 KGHSH and CDR2 LQKENI come from the germline V gene. The CDR3 is made up of 14 amino acids. This CDR3 is CASSPGGQGYGYTF. Here the CDR3 DNA reads TGTGCCAGCTCACCGGGAGGACAGGGCTATGGCTACACCTTC.

This sequence joins TRBV18 and TRBJ2-1; 7 positions agree with TRBD1. CDR3 length: 14 residues. Per the germline V gene, CDR1 is KGHSH and CDR2 is LQKENI. J gave up 0 bases and V 8 bases, and 4 bases lay outside the gene matches. The CDR3 spells CASAPGGSYNEQFF. CDR3 in DNA: TGTGCCAGCGCCCCAGGGGGCTCCTACAATGAGCAGTTCTTC.

The CDR3 region has the DNA TGTGCCAGTGCGACAGGGGGCGCCTCCTACGAGCAGTACTTC. This gives the protein CASATGGASYEQYF. The chain couples TRBV6-5 to TRBJ2-7; 10 bases agree with TRBD1. This CDR3 contains 14 residues. CDR1 and CDR2 from the germline V gene are MNHEY and SVGAGI. V was pared by 9 bases and J by 0 bases, with 5 bases of the junction left unmatched.

This chain connects TRBV28 to TRBJ1-1, with a tentative D call TRBD1 (5 bases). The ends were cut back, 5 bases at V and 5 bases at J, with 24 bases in the middle. The CDR3 spans 17 residues. CDR1 is MDHEN and CDR2 is SYDVKM in the germline V gene. CDR3 amino acids: CASSPPVGGEVGTEAFF. CDR3 sequence (DNA): TGTGCCAGCAGTCCCCCCGTCGGGGGTGAAGTCGGGACTGAAGCTTTCTTT.

The rearrangement joins TRBV28 to TRBJ1-5; D possibly corresponds to TRBD1 (5 bases). In germline, CDR1 is MDHEN, CDR2 SYDVKM. V was shortened by 8 bases and J by 6 bases, with 11 bases between the two germline ends. There are 12 residues in the CDR3. CDR3 sequence: CASGGGGQPQHF. For the CDR3, the DNA is TGTGCCAGCGGGGGGGGAGGTCAGCCCCAGCATTTT.

Here the CDR3 DNA reads TGTGCCAGCAGCGAAATAGCGGGAGAAGACTACAATGAGCAGTTCTTC. Translating it yields CASSEIAGEDYNEQFF. The chain couples TRBV7-3 to TRBJ2-1, with 9 nucleotides matching TRBD2. In germline, CDR1 is SGHTA, CDR2 FQGTGA. The CDR3 runs to 16 residues. J gave up 3 bases and V 5 bases, and 8 bases lay outside the gene matches. The whole variable domain, remainder taken from reference TRBV7-3 and TRBJ2-1, is GAGVSQTPSNKVTEKGKYVELRCDPISGHTALYWYRQSLGQGPEFLIYFQGTGAADDSGLPNDRFFAVRPEGSVSTLKIQRTERGDSAVYLCASSEIAGEDYNEQFFGPGTRLTVL.

This chain joins TRBV5-1 and TRBJ2-1; 7 bases map to TRBD1. The CDR3 sequence is 12 residues long. Germline V gene lookup returns CDR1 SGHRS and CDR2 YFSETQ. The V gene end was trimmed by 4 bases and the J gene end by 9 bases; junction bases not matched to a gene: 4. The CDR3 sequence is CASSQGQAEQFF. The CDR3 nucleotides read TGCGCCAGCAGCCAAGGACAGGCTGAGCAGTTCTTC. The full variable domain, in which reference TRBV5-1 and TRBJ2-1 provide the parts outside the CDR3, is KAGVTQTPRYLIKTRGQQVTLSCSPISGHRSVSWYQQTPGQGLQFLFEYFSETQRNKGNFPGRFSGRQFSNSRSEMNVSTLELGDSALYLCASSQGQAEQFFGPGTRLTVL.

The chain has TRBV7-8 and TRBJ2-7, with D tentatively TRBD1 (5 bases). Deletions cut 8 bases from V and 3 bases from J, with 17 bases between. In germline, CDR1 is SGHVS, CDR2 FQNEAQ. This CDR3 comprises 14 residues. This chain's CDR3 is CASRRSGQGYEQYF. The CDR3 DNA is TGTGCCAGCCGAAGATCCGGGCAGGGCTACGAGCAGTACTTC.